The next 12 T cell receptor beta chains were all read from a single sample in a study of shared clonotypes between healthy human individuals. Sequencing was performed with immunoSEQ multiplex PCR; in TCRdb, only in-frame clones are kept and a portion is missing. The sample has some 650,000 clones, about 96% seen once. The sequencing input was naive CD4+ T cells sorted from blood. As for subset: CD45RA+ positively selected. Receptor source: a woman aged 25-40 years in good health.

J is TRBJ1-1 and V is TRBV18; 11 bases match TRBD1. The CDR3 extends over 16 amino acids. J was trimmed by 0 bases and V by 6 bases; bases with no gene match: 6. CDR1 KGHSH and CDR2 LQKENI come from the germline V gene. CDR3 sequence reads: CASSIGTGGMNTEAFF. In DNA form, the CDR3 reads TGTGCCAGCTCTATCGGGACAGGGGGTATGAACACTGAAGCTTTCTTT.

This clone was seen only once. The CDR3 here is CASSSARDTQYF. The CDR3 nucleotides are TGTGCCAGCAGTTCGGCCAGGGATACGCAGTATTTT. The V and J genes are TRBV28 and TRBJ2-3; no reliable D call. Trimming left V 4 bases short and J 6 bases short, with 8 bases between. Germline V gene lookup returns CDR1 MDHEN and CDR2 SYDVKM. The CDR3 extends over 12 amino acids.

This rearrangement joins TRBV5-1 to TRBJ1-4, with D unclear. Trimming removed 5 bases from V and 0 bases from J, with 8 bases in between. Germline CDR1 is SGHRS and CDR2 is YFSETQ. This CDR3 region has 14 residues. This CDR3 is CASRLQPTNEKLFF. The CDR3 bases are TGCGCCAGCAGACTACAGCCAACTAATGAAAAACTGTTTTTT.

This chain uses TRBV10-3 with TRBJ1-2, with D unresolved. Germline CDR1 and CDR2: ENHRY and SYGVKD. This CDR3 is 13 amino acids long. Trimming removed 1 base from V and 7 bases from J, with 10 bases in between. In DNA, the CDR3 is TGTGCCATCAGTGAGTATGAGGGCCGTGGCTACACCTTC. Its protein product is CAISEYEGRGYTF.

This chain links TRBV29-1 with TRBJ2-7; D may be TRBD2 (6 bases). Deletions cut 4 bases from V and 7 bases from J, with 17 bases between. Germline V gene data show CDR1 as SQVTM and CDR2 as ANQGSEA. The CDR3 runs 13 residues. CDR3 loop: CSVGGLGTGEQYF. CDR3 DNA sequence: TGCAGCGTTGGGGGACTCGGGACGGGAGAGCAGTACTTC.

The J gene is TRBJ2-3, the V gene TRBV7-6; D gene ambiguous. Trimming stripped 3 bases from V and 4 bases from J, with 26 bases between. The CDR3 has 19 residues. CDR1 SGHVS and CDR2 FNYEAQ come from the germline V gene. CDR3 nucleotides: TGTGCCAGCAGCTTGACCCATCGGTTGGGCCTAACACCACCAGATACGCAGTATTTT. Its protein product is CASSLTHRLGLTPPDTQYF.

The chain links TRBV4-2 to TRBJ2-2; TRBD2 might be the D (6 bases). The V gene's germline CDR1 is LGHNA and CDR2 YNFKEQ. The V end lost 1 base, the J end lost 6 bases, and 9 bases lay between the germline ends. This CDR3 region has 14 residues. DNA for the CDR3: TGTGCCAGCAGCCAAGGGGGGGTTGCCGGGGAGCTGTTTTTT. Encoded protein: CASSQGGVAGELFF.

CDR3 sequence (DNA): TGTGCCAGCAGCGTAGGGACAGGCCCCAGGGTCTATGGCTACACCTTC. Translated, it gives CASSVGTGPRVYGYTF. V is TRBV9 and J is TRBJ1-2; TRBD1 matches at 7 bases. The CDR3 spans 16 residues. J lost 4 bases, V lost 0 bases, and 9 bases had no gene match. CDR1 is SGDLS and CDR2 is YYNGEE in the germline V gene.

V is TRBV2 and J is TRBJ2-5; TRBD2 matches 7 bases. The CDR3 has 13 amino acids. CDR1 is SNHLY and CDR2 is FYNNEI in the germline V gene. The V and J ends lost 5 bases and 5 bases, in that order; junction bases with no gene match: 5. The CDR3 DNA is TGTGCCAGCAGTACTCTCGGGGGGGAGACCCAGTACTTC. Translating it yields CASSTLGGETQYF.

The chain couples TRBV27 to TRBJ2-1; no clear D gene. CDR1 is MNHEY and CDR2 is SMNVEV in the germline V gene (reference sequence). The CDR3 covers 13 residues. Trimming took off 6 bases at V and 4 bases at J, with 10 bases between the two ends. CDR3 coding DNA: TGTGCCAGCAGGCAAACGGCGTACAATGAGCAGTTCTTC. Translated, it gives CASRQTAYNEQFF.

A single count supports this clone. Here the CDR3 DNA reads TGTGCCAGCAGCCAAGATCTAGGGCAGGGGGACGAGCAGTACTTC. It is translated as CASSQDLGQGDEQYF. The chain combines TRBV14 with TRBJ2-7; the match to TRBD1 covers 7 bases. Germline CDR1 reads SGHDN; CDR2 reads FVKESK. V was clipped by 0 bases and J by 5 bases; unmatched bases: 7. There are 15 residues in the CDR3.

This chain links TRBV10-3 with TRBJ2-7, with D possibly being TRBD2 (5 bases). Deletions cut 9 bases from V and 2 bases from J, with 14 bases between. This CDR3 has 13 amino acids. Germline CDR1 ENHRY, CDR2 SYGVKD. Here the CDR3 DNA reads TGTGCCATTCGGACCCCGGGAACCTACGAGCAGTACTTC. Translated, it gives CAIRTPGTYEQYF.